This entry describes one TCR beta chain. The target antigen is unknown. Assay: immunoSEQ multiplex PCR; the TCRdb copy retains only in-frame clones and omits some. The table records approximately 640,000 clones, around 72% of them present only once. This sample is drawn from a study of shared clonotypes between healthy human individuals. V lost 4 bases and J lost 5, with 21 bases in between. CDR3 size: 17 residues. Study outcomes and limitations: Clonotype sharing levels among donors were expected to vary with sequencing depth.

The rearrangement uses TRBV23-1 and TRBJ1-3; TRBD1 might be the D (6 bases). TRBV23-1 qualifies as an ORF whose function is uncertain. This receptor was taken from a woman aged 25-40 years in good health. Sequenced: memory CD4+ T cells sorted from blood. Sample subset: CD45RA-negative fraction. DNA for the CDR3: TGCGCCAGCAGTCGGCTGAACACAGGGACCCGACGAAACACCATATATTTT. This translates into CASSRLNTGTRRNTIYF.